Sequencing of this T cell receptor (beta chain) was carried out in a study of shared clonotypes between healthy human individuals. Study-wide points: Memory subsets generally showed lower estimated richness than naive subsets. Even with large depth, rarefaction showed that sorted-subset sequencing was incomplete.

Each sorted subset replicate got 200 ng genomic DNA, 30,000 or so genomes. The assay was immunoSEQ multiplex PCR, and TCRdb's table has in-frame clones only and misses some. The table has millions of clones, approximately 94% seen once; the top ten hold over 0.12%. Concerning this clone: Its antigen remains unidentified.

The V segment lost 0 bases and the J segment 6 bases; nucleotides outside the gene matches: 2. The CDR3 contains 14 residues. Germline-derived CDR1 and CDR2 are SQVTM and ANQGSEA. The TCR comes from a man between 18 and 29 years old in good health. Specimen: naive CD4+ T cells sorted from blood. Documented subset: CD45RA+ positively selected. The V gene is TRBV29-1, the J gene TRBJ1-5; TRBD1 matches 10 bases. The CDR3 is CSVEETGGGQPQHF. The CDR3 coding sequence is TGCAGCGTTGAAGAGACAGGGGGCGGTCAGCCCCAGCATTTT.